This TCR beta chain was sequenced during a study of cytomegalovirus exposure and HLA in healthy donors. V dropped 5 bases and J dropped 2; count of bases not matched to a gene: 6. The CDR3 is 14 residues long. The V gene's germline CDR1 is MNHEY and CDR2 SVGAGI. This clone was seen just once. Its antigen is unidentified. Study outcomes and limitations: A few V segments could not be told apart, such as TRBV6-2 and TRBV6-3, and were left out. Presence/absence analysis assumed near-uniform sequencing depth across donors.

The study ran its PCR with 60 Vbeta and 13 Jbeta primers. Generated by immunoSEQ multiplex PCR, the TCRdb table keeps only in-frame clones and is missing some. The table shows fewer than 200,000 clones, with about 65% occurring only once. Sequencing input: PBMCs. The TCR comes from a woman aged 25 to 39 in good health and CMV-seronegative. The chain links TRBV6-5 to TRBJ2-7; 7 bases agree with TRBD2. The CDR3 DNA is TGTGCCAGCAGTCGAACAGCGGGGCCCTACGAGCAGTACTTC. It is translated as CASSRTAGPYEQYF.